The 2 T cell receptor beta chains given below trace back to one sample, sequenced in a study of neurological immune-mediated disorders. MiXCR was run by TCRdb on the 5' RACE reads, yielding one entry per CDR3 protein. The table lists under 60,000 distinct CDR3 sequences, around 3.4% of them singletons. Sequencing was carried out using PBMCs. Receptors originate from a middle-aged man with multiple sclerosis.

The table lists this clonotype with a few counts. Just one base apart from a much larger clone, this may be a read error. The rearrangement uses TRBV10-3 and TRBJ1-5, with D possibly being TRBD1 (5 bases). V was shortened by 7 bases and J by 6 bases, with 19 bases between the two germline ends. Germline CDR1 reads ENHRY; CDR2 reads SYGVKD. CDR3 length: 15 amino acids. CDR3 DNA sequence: TGTGCCATCATTCTTGCGAGGGGAACGGGTCAGCCCCAGCATTTT. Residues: CAIILARGTGQPQHF.

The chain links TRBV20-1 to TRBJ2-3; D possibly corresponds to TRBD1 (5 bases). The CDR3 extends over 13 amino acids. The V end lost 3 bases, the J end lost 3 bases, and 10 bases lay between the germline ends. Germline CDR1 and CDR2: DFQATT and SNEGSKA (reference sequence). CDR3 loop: CSASSGSTDTQYF. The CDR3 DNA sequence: TGCAGTGCTAGTTCAGGGTCGACAGATACGCAGTATTTT.